These 3 T cell receptor beta chains were sequenced from one sample in a study of blood T cell repertoires in COVID-19. Generated by immunoSEQ multiplex PCR, the TCRdb table keeps only in-frame clones and is missing some. Found here are fewer than 350,000 clones, about 93% of them singletons; the top ten hold roughly 6.8%. The specimen was peripheral blood. The receptors here all came from a woman aged 25 to 45 with COVID-19, enrolled during active disease.

Notes on this clone: At one of its ends the junction is not consistent with the germline gene, which may arise from a read error. J is TRBJ1-4 and V is TRBV29-1; TRBD1 matches 12 bases. The germline gives CDR1 SQVTM, CDR2 ANQGSEA. The CDR3 loop spans 17 amino acids. CDR3 amino acids: CSVEGTGGLSTNEKLFF. DNA for the CDR3: TGCAGCGTGGAAGGGACAGGGGGCTTATCAACTAATGAAAAACTGTTTTTT.

The chain combines TRBV19 with TRBJ1-6; tentative D call: TRBD1 (6 bases). The CDR3 spans 15 residues. The V end was cut by 6 bases, the J end by 5 bases, with 14 bases between. Per germline, CDR1 LNHDA and CDR2 SQIVND (reference sequence). DNA of the CDR3: TGTGCCAGTAGCCCGGGACAAGGGAATAATTCACCCCTCCACTTT. Its translation is CASSPGQGNNSPLHF.

The chain is built from TRBV5-1 and TRBJ1-5, with D possibly being TRBD1 (5 bases). The ends were cut back, 4 bases at V and 5 bases at J, with 16 bases in the middle. Germline assignment: CDR1 SGHRS and CDR2 YFSETQ. The CDR3 spans 15 residues. The CDR3 region has the DNA TGCGCCAGCAGCCCCGGGGGGGGTTCGGATCAGCCCCAGCATTTT. Translation: CASSPGGGSDQPQHF.